This T cell receptor beta chain was recorded in a study of shared clonotypes between healthy human individuals (dated by TCRdb to between 2020 and 2021). Background on the whole study: The cohort comprised two women and a few men aged 18 to 49 years. Between about 0.94 and 10 billion PBMCs per donor were obtained by leukapheresis. Libraries were prepared and TCR repertoires were sequenced by different laboratories using diverse techniques, in order to increase sequencing depth and limit assay-specific biases. The study deeply sequenced blood TCR repertoires of about 5 healthy adults to estimate repertoire size and the extent of clonotype sharing between individuals. For each donor, three plates each were used for CD4 naive and CD4 memory, two plates were used for CD8 naive, and one plate was used for CD8 memory. Study-wide findings and limitations: Higher generation probabilities were observed for clonotypes shared by all four sorted-subset donors than for non-shared clonotypes. Sharing across a handful of donors was observed for approximately 5% of naive CD4, under 4% of naive CD8, over 2% of memory CD4, and around 0.42% of memory CD8 clonotypes. Estimated clonotype richness was generally larger for naive than for memory subsets. Pairwise subsampling led to the expectation that sequencing depth would affect the degree of clonotype sharing among donors. Because the study included a small number of donors, the genetic and exposure-history diversity represented was limited. Even with the large sequencing depth, rarefaction of the sorted-subset datasets indicated that sequencing was incomplete. Sampling was limited to blood, and TCR repertoires in tissue likely differ from TCR repertoires in blood.

Cut back by 2 bases and 9 bases, the V and J ends lie 21 bases apart. From a lookup of the germline V gene, CDR1 and CDR2 are SGHRS and YFSETQ. The CDR3 goes from the cysteine to the phenylalanine over 16 residues. The only DNA kept is the CDR3, 48 bases in frame from the first base. TCR CDR3 regions were amplified from genomic DNA by multiplex PCR using the deep immunoSEQ assay. Genomic DNA extracted from each cell subset was distributed evenly over all wells of several immunoSEQ 96-well plates, and each plate served as one replicate. For sorted subsets, about 210 ng of genomic DNA, equivalent to about 30,000 T cell genomes, went into each replicate PCR. Purified libraries were quantified with a Qubit 3.0 fluorometer, sized on a Bioanalyzer 2100, and re-quantified with the KAPA Library Quantification kit. A separate single-read 150-cycle Illumina NextSeq 550 flow cell was used to sequence each immunoSEQ 96-well plate. On the study's bioinformatics: Because the immunoSEQ output included only junctional sequences and no quality scores, the filtering could not be the same as the filtering used for full-length reads. To assign V/J genes and CDR3, sequences were annotated against IMGT germline references using PyIR, a Python wrapper for IgBLAST v1.9. Reads were removed for weak V/J assignments (E-value above 1e-6), missing CDR3, stop codons, out-of-frame junctions, or ambiguous translated residues. A V3J clonotype was defined by an identical inferred V gene, J gene, and CDR3 amino acid sequence. Percentage overlap between repertoires was calculated by dividing the number of shared unique clonotypes by the size of the smaller repertoire. Richness of each repertoire was evaluated using RTK rarefaction, the Chao1 estimator, and Recon v2.1 estimates of unobserved clonotypes. For all TCRbeta clonotypes obtained by the gDNA method from a few donors, generation probabilities were computed with OLGA. The table comes from immuneACCESS by way of TCRdb, which keeps in-frame sequences with V and J called. Part of the clones is missing from these tables; in studies checked, under half for an unresolved V gene and the rest for unknown reasons. D and trimming were read from the DNA, whereas the V and J calls and clone size are those reported in that table. This sample holds roughly 2 million clones; roughly 96% were observed only once. The ten biggest clones cover 0.13% of the sample.

A word on this clone: Its antigen target is currently unknown. No base qualities exist here, and no much larger clone lies one base off it.

Donors were healthy HIV-negative adults with no recently reported acute infections or vaccinations. Only Caucasian adults living in Nashville, Tennessee, USA were represented among the donors. CD4+ T cells were enriched through magnetic negative selection, after which naive cells were positively selected on CD45RA and the remaining negative fraction served as the memory subset. Blood was obtained by leukapheresis, after which PBMCs were separated by Ficoll-Histopaque density gradient centrifugation and cryopreserved in liquid nitrogen vapor phase. Analytical flow cytometry was used to check the purity and quantity of each magnetically sorted T cell population. Genomic DNA was isolated from every sorted fraction and measured by UV absorbance on a Nanodrop 2000c.

The sample was naive CD4+ T cells sorted from blood. Reading the label with the study, this specimen's cell subset or site is: CD45RA+ positively selected. This sequence uses TRBV5-1 and TRBJ2-1; the D gene could be TRBD1 or TRBD2, each one agreeing over 5 bases. The source of this sequence is a man aged 18 to 29 in good health. The sequence in DNA is TGCGCCAGCAGCTTACCCTGGGGGACCGAGGGGACTGAGCAGTTCTTC. The translation is CASSLPWGTEGTEQFF.